This T cell receptor beta chain was recovered during a study of T-cell memory formation after mild COVID-19. Trimming took 0 bases from V and 7 from J; bases not matched to a gene: 4. Germline CDR1 and CDR2: MNHEY and SVGEGT. This CDR3 spans 14 amino acids. TCRdb recomputed calls from the 5' RACE reads with MiXCR, one row per CDR3 protein. The data hold under 250,000 distinct CDR3 sequences, with approximately 9% observed a single time. This TCR came from a young man who had mild COVID-19 (a few samples of this study predate the infection). Cell type and time point are not known. Sequencing used PBMCs or a T cell subset sorted from them (not recorded which). The chain carries TRBV6-2 or TRBV6-3 and TRBJ1-2, with 8 bases fitting TRBD1. CDR3 sequence reads: CASSYSGQVPGYTF. The CDR3 region has the DNA TGTGCCAGCAGTTACTCGGGACAGGTGCCTGGCTACACCTTC.